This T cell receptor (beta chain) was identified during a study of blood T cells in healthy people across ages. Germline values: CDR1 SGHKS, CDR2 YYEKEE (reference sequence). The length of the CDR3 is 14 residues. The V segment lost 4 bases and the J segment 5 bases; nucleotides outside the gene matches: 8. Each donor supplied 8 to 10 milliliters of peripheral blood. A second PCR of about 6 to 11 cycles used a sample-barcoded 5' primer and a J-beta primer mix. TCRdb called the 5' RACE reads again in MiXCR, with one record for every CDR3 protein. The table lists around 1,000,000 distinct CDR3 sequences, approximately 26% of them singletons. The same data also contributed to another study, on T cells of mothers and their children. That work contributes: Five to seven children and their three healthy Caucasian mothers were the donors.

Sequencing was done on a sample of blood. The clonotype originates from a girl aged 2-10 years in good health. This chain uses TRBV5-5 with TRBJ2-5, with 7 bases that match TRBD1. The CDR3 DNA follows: TGTGCCAGCAGCCGAACACAGGGGTATGAGACCCAGTACTTC. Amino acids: CASSRTQGYETQYF.